Each of the 32 T cell receptor beta chains below was sequenced from the same sample in a study of spatial heterogeneity in lung cancer. MiXCR, run by TCRdb on the 5' RACE reads, gives a single entry per CDR3 protein. The sample shows under 75,000 distinct CDR3 sequences, roughly 14% of them seen only once. As for time point: sample taken at primary tumor resection. Extraction of whole RNA from tumor, nontumor lung or frozen PBMC preceded unsorted sequencing. Specimen: PBMCs, collected at surgery. Receptor source: a male donor with early-stage non-small cell lung cancer.

This chain connects TRBV2 to TRBJ1-1; no clear D gene. Germline values: CDR1 SNHLY, CDR2 FYNNEI. The CDR3 spans 14 residues. Trimming left V 6 bases short and J 3 bases short, with 14 bases between. CDR3 sequence: CASRPRQSDTEAFF. In DNA form, the CDR3 reads TGTGCCAGCAGGCCCCGGCAATCCGACACTGAAGCTTTCTTT.

This clonotype has only a few counts. V usage is TRBV20-1 and J usage is TRBJ1-1, with D unresolved. The V gene lost 8 bases and the J gene lost 0 bases, with 10 bases spanning the gap. This CDR3 region has 12 residues. CDR1 and CDR2 (germline): DFQATT, SNEGSKA (reference sequence). This CDR3 is CSTARMNTEAFF. CDR3 sequence (DNA): TGCAGTACAGCCCGAATGAACACTGAAGCTTTCTTT.

As to this clonotype: With a much larger clone just one base away, this may be a read error. J is TRBJ2-3 and V is TRBV12-3 or TRBV12-4, with D possibly matching TRBD2 (6 bases). CDR3 length: 16 residues. V was trimmed by 6 bases and J by 2 bases, leaving 18 bases between them. The CDR3 loop is CASRTAGTRYTDTQYF. The CDR3 coding sequence is TGTGCCAGCAGGACAGCCGGGACTCGCTACACAGATACGCAGTATTTT.

This clonotype was seen ten or more times. The rearrangement joins TRBV12-3 or TRBV12-4 to TRBJ2-1; weak D call: TRBD2 (6 bases). The V and J ends lost 4 bases and 8 bases respectively, with 15 bases between them. The CDR3 is 14 amino acids. Here the CDR3 DNA reads TGTGCCAGCAGTTCCTCTTTAGGGACTCATGAGCAGTTCTTC. This encodes CASSSSLGTHEQFF.

The chain uses TRBV7-9 and TRBJ2-1; 10 bases are shared with TRBD1. V lost 5 bases and J lost 9; bases outside the gene matches: 10. The germline V gene has CDR1 SEHNR and CDR2 FQNEAQ (reference sequence). This CDR3 contains 15 residues. In DNA form, the CDR3 reads TGTGCCAGCAGCAGCCGGGACAGGGGCAGGGGTGAGCAGTTCTTC. Its translation is CASSSRDRGRGEQFF.

The V gene is TRBV29-1, the J gene TRBJ1-1, with D hard to call. This CDR3 region has 13 residues. V lost 4 bases to trimming and J lost 2 bases, with 11 bases between them. The germline gives CDR1 SQVTM, CDR2 ANQGSEA. CDR3 residues: CSVGGRENTEAFF. The DNA of the CDR3 is TGCAGCGTTGGCGGCAGAGAAAACACTGAAGCTTTCTTT.

This clonotype was recorded at least ten times. This chain uses TRBV20-1 with TRBJ2-4; D not certain. The V gene's germline CDR1 is DFQATT and CDR2 SNEGSKA (reference sequence). With 5 bases removed from V and 0 bases from J, the gap between germline ends came to 8 bases. The CDR3 runs 13 residues. CDR3 DNA sequence: TGCAGTGCTGGCGACACAGCCAAAAACATTCAGTACTTC. Translated, it gives CSAGDTAKNIQYF.

The CDR3 sequence: CASSFLAGVVTEAFF. The CDR3, as DNA: TGCGCCAGCAGCTTCTTGGCAGGGGTGGTCACTGAAGCTTTCTTT. The genes are TRBV5-1 and TRBJ1-1; D possibly corresponds to TRBD1 (6 bases). Looked up from germline, CDR1 is SGHRS and CDR2 is YFSETQ. V gave up 2 bases and J gave up 4 bases, with 15 bases separating them. The CDR3 sequence is 15 residues long.

This clonotype was observed at least ten times. The chain links TRBV29-1 to TRBJ2-5, with 8 positions matching TRBD1. CDR1 SQVTM and CDR2 ANQGSEA come from the germline V gene. The CDR3 length is 13 residues. The V segment lost 6 bases and the J segment 2 bases; nucleotides outside the gene matches: 5. CDR3 nucleotide sequence: TGCAGCGTCGGGGACAGGTTGCAAGAGACCCAGTACTTC. This codes for CSVGDRLQETQYF.

This clonotype was observed a single time. This chain joins TRBV20-1 and TRBJ1-3; D not resolved. Germline V gene sequence: CDR1 DFQATT, CDR2 SNEGSKA (reference sequence). Trimming removed 0 bases from V and 0 bases from J, with 12 bases in between. The CDR3 is 16 residues long. The CDR3 DNA reads as TGCAGTGCTAGAGATCGCCGGCCGAACTCTGGAAACACCATATATTTT. It translates to CSARDRRPNSGNTIYF.

This clonotype appeared a few times. This chain links TRBV6-1 with TRBJ2-3, with 8 bases that match TRBD2. The CDR3 runs 16 residues. Germline loops: CDR1 MNHNS, CDR2 SASEGT. Trimming removed 0 bases from V and 4 bases from J; junction bases left unmatched: 6. CDR3 in DNA: TGTGCCAGCAGTGAAGCGTGGAGCGGGAGATCAGATACGCAGTATTTT. The encoded protein is CASSEAWSGRSDTQYF.

The V gene is TRBV6-5, the J gene TRBJ2-5, with D perhaps being TRBD1 or TRBD2 (7 bases each). Trimming cost V 6 bases and J 2 bases, with 19 bases left between them. CDR3 length: 16 residues. The V gene's germline CDR1 is MNHEY and CDR2 SVGAGI. The CDR3 spells CASSQSVRGGQETQYF. Written as DNA, the CDR3 is TGTGCCAGCAGCCAATCGGTCAGGGGGGGTCAAGAGACCCAGTACTTC.

This clonotype was recorded a few times. This sequence joins TRBV7-3 and TRBJ2-3; D call uncertain. CDR3 size: 14 residues. V was clipped by 5 bases and J by 2 bases, with 11 bases between them. Germline CDR1 and CDR2: SGHTA and FQGTGA. For the CDR3, the DNA is TGTGCCAGCAGCCCTGGCTCCTCCACAGATACGCAGTATTTT. It translates to CASSPGSSTDTQYF. Using reference TRBV7-3 and TRBJ2-3 for the parts outside the CDR3, the full variable domain is GAGVSQTPSNKVTEKGKYVELRCDPISGHTALYWYRQSLGQGPEFLIYFQGTGAADDSGLPNDRFFAVRPEGSVSTLKIQRTERGDSAVYLCASSPGSSTDTQYFGPGTRLTVL.

The chain is built from TRBV12-3 or TRBV12-4 and TRBJ2-7, with 8 bases lining up with TRBD1. Trimming took 5 bases from V and 3 from J; bases not matched to a gene: 9. The CDR3 is made up of 15 amino acids. DNA for the CDR3: TGTGCCAGCAGTAACCCAGACAGGGGCCTCTACGAGCAGTACTTC. Protein: CASSNPDRGLYEQYF.

This clonotype was seen ten or more times. V usage is TRBV5-1 and J usage is TRBJ1-5; the D gene is possibly TRBD1 (5 bases). V lost 4 bases, J lost 1 base, and 9 bases lay in between. Looked up from germline, CDR1 is SGHRS and CDR2 is YFSETQ. CDR3 size: 14 residues. The CDR3 loop is CASSPGASNQPQHF. The CDR3 DNA sequence: TGCGCCAGCAGCCCCGGGGCAAGCAATCAGCCCCAGCATTTT.

In this sample, this clonotype turned up a few times. The chain is built from TRBV2 and TRBJ1-1; tentatively, D is TRBD1 (6 bases). Looked up from germline, CDR1 is SNHLY and CDR2 is FYNNEI. Trimming stripped 5 bases from V and 4 bases from J, with 14 bases between. This CDR3 is 14 amino acids long. CDR3 nucleotides: TGTGCCAGCAGTCGGGTCCGGGGGCGCACTGAAGCTTTCTTT. Translated: CASSRVRGRTEAFF.

This clonotype occurred many times. The rearrangement joins TRBV12-3 or TRBV12-4 to TRBJ2-1; possible D gene TRBD1, 6 bases. V was shortened by 8 bases and J by 4 bases, with 15 bases between the two germline ends. There are 14 residues in the CDR3. The CDR3, as DNA: TGTGCCAGCGGTGCGCAGGGACAATACAATGAGCAGTTCTTC. It encodes CASGAQGQYNEQFF.

As for this clonotype: A much larger clone is a single base away; this may be a read error. The chain recombines TRBV5-5 with TRBJ1-5; perhaps TRBD1 as D (5 bases). Looked up from germline, CDR1 is SGHKS and CDR2 is YYEKEE (reference sequence). The V end was cut by 7 bases, the J end by 0 bases, with 8 bases between. The CDR3 totals 13 residues. CDR3 DNA: TGTGCCAGCTGCAGGGATAGCAATCAGCCCCAGCATTTT. Translating gives CASCRDSNQPQHF.

The V call is TRBV7-9, the J call TRBJ2-7; D call uncertain. CDR1 is SEHNR and CDR2 is FQNEAQ in the germline V gene (reference sequence). The CDR3 length is 14 residues. V gave up 1 base and J gave up 7 bases, with 14 bases separating them. CDR3 region: CASSLVSFPKEQYF. The CDR3, as DNA: TGTGCCAGCAGCTTAGTGAGTTTCCCGAAAGAGCAGTACTTC.

The J gene is TRBJ2-1, the V gene TRBV6-1; 10 positions agree with TRBD2. This CDR3 is 14 amino acids long. V lost 4 bases and J lost 12; bases outside the gene matches: 9. The V gene's germline CDR1 is MNHNS and CDR2 SASEGT. CDR3 sequence: CASSVGLAGVGQFF. CDR3 nucleotides: TGTGCCAGCAGTGTAGGGCTAGCGGGAGTTGGGCAGTTCTTC.

The chain couples TRBV11-2 to TRBJ2-5; D is unclear. The CDR3 sequence is 11 residues long. The V gene's germline CDR1 is SGHAT and CDR2 FQNNGV. The ends were cut back, 3 bases at V and 8 bases at J, with 7 bases in the middle. CDR3 sequence reads: CASSFRYTQYF. CDR3 nucleotide sequence: TGTGCCAGCAGCTTCCGATACACCCAGTACTTC.

This clonotype was counted at least ten times. This chain links TRBV6-2 or TRBV6-3 with TRBJ1-1; D uncertain. This CDR3 has 12 residues. V was cut by 8 bases and J by 4 bases, with 11 bases left in between. Germline V gene sequence: CDR1 MNHEY, CDR2 SVGEGT. The CDR3 loop is CASWTRGTEAFF. DNA for the CDR3: TGTGCCAGCTGGACCCGGGGCACTGAAGCTTTCTTT.

The V gene is TRBV5-1, the J gene TRBJ2-2, with 8 nucleotides matching TRBD2. The germline V gene encodes CDR1 SGHRS and CDR2 YFSETQ. The V gene end was trimmed by 4 bases and the J gene end by 5 bases; junction bases not matched to a gene: 7. There are 15 residues in the CDR3. DNA for the CDR3: TGCGCCAGCAGCACGGGACTAGGGGCAACCGGGGAGCTGTTTTTT. This sequence encodes CASSTGLGATGELFF.

The chain employs TRBV11-2 and TRBJ2-5; 10 positions agree with TRBD1. Germline V gene lookup returns CDR1 SGHAT and CDR2 FQNNGV. The CDR3 length is 17 residues. After removal of 2 bases from V and 9 bases from J, the junction contained 15 bases not matched to a gene. CDR3 sequence (DNA): TGTGCCAGCAGCTTATCACCGGGACAGGGGCGCCTAGGGGCCCAGTACTTC. Translated: CASSLSPGQGRLGAQYF. The full variable domain, its missing parts supplied by reference TRBV11-2 and TRBJ2-5, is EAGVAQSPRYKIIEKRQSVAFWCNPISGHATLYWYQQILGQGPKLLIQFQNNGVVDDSQLPKDRFSAERLKGVDSTLKIQPAKLEDSAVYLCASSLSPGQGRLGAQYFGPGTRLLVL.

This clonotype was seen at least ten times. The chain carries TRBV7-9 and TRBJ2-1; TRBD2 matches at 7 bases. V shed 5 bases, J shed 0 bases, and the junction held 7 bases outside the gene matches. The CDR3 extends over 16 amino acids. CDR1 and CDR2 (germline): SEHNR, FQNEAQ (reference sequence). CDR3 DNA: TGTGCCAGCAGCCCACGAGCGGGGTTCTCCTACAATGAGCAGTTCTTC. This translates into CASSPRAGFSYNEQFF.

V usage is TRBV28 and J usage is TRBJ2-7, with TRBD2 matching 8 bases. The CDR3 totals 14 residues. From germline, CDR1 is MDHEN and CDR2 SYDVKM. The V segment lost 6 bases and the J segment 0 bases; nucleotides outside the gene matches: 4. CDR3 DNA sequence: TGTGCCAGCAGGTTCAGCGGGAGCTCCTACGAGCAGTACTTC. Translating it yields CASRFSGSSYEQYF.

The chain employs TRBV27 and TRBJ2-7, with D possibly being TRBD2 (6 bases). The CDR3 has 14 amino acids. Trimming removed 7 bases from V and 1 base from J, with 14 bases in between. Germline CDR1 is MNHEY and CDR2 is SMNVEV (reference sequence). The CDR3 DNA is TGTGCCAGCACCTCACTGGGGGGTTCCTACGAGCAGTACTTC. Residues: CASTSLGGSYEQYF.

The table lists this clonotype with many counts. This chain joins TRBV19 and TRBJ2-6, with D perhaps assigned TRBD1 or TRBD2 (7 bases each). Trimming took 4 bases from V and 0 from J, leaving 13 bases between them. The CDR3 is 17 amino acids. Germline lookup yields CDR1 LNHDA and CDR2 SQIVND (reference sequence). CDR3: CASSKRDSHSGANVLTF. CDR3 sequence (DNA): TGTGCCAGTAGTAAGCGGGACAGCCACTCTGGGGCCAACGTCCTGACTTTC.

The chain has TRBV20-1 and TRBJ2-3; D unresolved. V lost 5 bases to trimming and J lost 4 bases, with 7 bases between them. This CDR3 contains 11 residues. Germline CDR1 and CDR2: DFQATT and SNEGSKA (reference sequence). The CDR3 nucleotides read TGCAGTGCTTTCACGGCAGATACGCAGTATTTT. Amino acids: CSAFTADTQYF.

The CDR3 sequence is CSATPPTYSYEQYF. CDR3 nucleotide sequence: TGCAGTGCTACGCCCCCCACATACTCCTACGAGCAGTACTTC. This chain joins TRBV20-1 and TRBJ2-7; D gene uncertain. V was pared by 4 bases and J by 0 bases, with 13 bases between. Germline V gene lookup returns CDR1 DFQATT and CDR2 SNEGSKA (reference sequence). The CDR3 extends over 14 amino acids.

This clonotype was observed a few times. This chain links TRBV15 with TRBJ2-7; D is possibly TRBD2 (5 bases). CDR3 length: 14 amino acids. Deletions cut 8 bases from V and 7 bases from J, with 21 bases between. CDR1 LNHNV and CDR2 YYDKDF come from the germline V gene (reference sequence). In DNA form, the CDR3 reads TGTGCCACCTCAAGAGGGCGAGAGATTGGGGAGCAGTACTTC. Residues: CATSRGREIGEQYF.

The chain combines TRBV12-3 or TRBV12-4 with TRBJ1-5, with 11 bases fitting TRBD1. Trimming took 8 bases from V and 5 from J; bases not matched to a gene: 2. This CDR3 has 13 amino acids. The CDR3 DNA follows: TGTGCCAGCGTGGGACAGGGGGATCAGCCCCAGCATTTT. It encodes CASVGQGDQPQHF.